What follows is one T cell receptor (beta chain) and its context. Antigen specificity is unknown. This sample is part of a study of human T cells and chemical hapten exposure. Study at large: All through the approximately 25-week study, the scalp of each patient received diphenylcyclopropenone doses weekly. Alopecia areata, totalis or universalis was found in mostly female patients.

Study findings and constraints: Those TCRs sitting above 1 in 1000 frequency stayed the same with DPC sensitization.

Described time point: patch test 1, 2 weeks after DPC sensitization. Treatment given: therapeutic diphenylcyclopropenone sensitization with weekly scalp DPC. CDR3 size: 12 residues. V gave up 2 bases and J gave up 12 bases, with 12 bases separating them. Germline V gene lookup returns CDR1 SGHDT and CDR2 YYEEEE. One entry per CDR3 protein, called by TCRdb with MiXCR from the RACE reads. The sample lists tens of thousands of distinct CDR3 sequences, 25% to 40% occurring once. The sequence was obtained from a man aged 40-49 years with alopecia areata. Some clones in this sample may be carry-over from other donors' samples. The sample was whole blood, taken in connection with sensitization to the hapten diphenylcyclopropenone (DPC). This chain links TRBV5-6 with TRBJ2-1; TRBD1 is a possible D gene (5 bases). CDR3 coding DNA: TGTGCCAGCAGCTTAGACAGAGGCGGGCAGTTCTTC. Its protein product is CASSLDRGGQFF.